This T cell receptor beta chain emerged from a study of T cells after yellow fever vaccination. Whole-study results and caveats: Abundant clonotypes from the bulk population could contaminate FACS-sorted repertoires. The secondary response showed a weaker magnitude and a faster peak, day 5 versus 15.

Regarding this clonotype: Antigen specificity is unknown.

In making TCR cDNA, 5'RACE template switching added a universal primer site and UMIs to it. TCRdb re-analysed the 5' RACE reads in MiXCR, keeping a single row per CDR3 protein. Of 350,000 to 550,000 distinct CDR3 sequences in the sample, about 19% were seen once. The clonotype comes from a man younger than 35 who received the YFV17D yellow fever vaccine. Sequenced material: PBMCs, taken before the yellow fever booster vaccination.

The CDR3 is CASSLAAGWFSNEQFF. DNA of the CDR3: TGTGCCAGCAGTTTAGCTGCGGGGTGGTTCAGCAATGAGCAGTTCTTC. The chain employs TRBV12-3 or TRBV12-4 and TRBJ2-1; the D gene is possibly TRBD2 (6 bases). The V end was cut by 0 bases, the J end by 6 bases, with 15 bases between. This CDR3 comprises 16 residues.